This TCR beta chain was retrieved from a study of blood T cell repertoires in COVID-19. Authors' processing steps: Scientists estimated how many nucleated cells there were by amplifying reference gene primers. This table comes from immunoSEQ multiplex PCR, and its TCRdb copy is limited to in-frame clones, with some not included. D and trimming were read from the DNA, whereas the V and J calls and clone size are those reported in that table. Among some 140,000 clones, about 89% were seen once, and the ten largest hold approximately 0.59%. The V and J ends lost 5 bases and 2 bases respectively, with 9 bases between them. Germline CDR1 SGHAT, CDR2 FQDESV (reference sequence). The CDR3 has 14 residues.

Sequencing used peripheral blood. The TCR sequence derives from a man in his forties or fifties with acute or convalescent COVID-19. The V call is TRBV11-1, the J call TRBJ1-4, with D uncertain. CDR3: CASSAGGTNEKLFF. CDR3 nucleotides: TGTGCCAGCAGCGCGGGAGGTACTAATGAAAAACTGTTTTTT.